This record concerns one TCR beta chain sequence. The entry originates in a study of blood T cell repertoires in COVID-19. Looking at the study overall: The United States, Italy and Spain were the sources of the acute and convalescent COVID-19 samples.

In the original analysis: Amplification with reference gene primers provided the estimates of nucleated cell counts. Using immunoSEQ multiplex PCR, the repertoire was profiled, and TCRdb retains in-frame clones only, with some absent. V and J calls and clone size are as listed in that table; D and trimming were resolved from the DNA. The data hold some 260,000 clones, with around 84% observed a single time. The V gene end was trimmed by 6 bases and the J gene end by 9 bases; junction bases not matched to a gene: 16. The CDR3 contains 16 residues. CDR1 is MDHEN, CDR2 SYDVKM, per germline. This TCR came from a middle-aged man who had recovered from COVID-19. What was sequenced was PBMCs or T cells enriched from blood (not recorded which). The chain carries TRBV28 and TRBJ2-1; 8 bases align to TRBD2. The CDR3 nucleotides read TGTGCCAGCAGCCAGGGGCGGAGCGGGAGTTTTTTTGAGCAGTTCTTC. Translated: CASSQGRSGSFFEQFF.